The entry below gives a single TCR beta chain sequence along with its context. Germline lookup yields CDR1 KGHDR and CDR2 SFDVKD. The CDR3 loop spans 14 amino acids. V lost 7 bases and J lost 7, with 18 bases in between. Original processing methods: Reference gene primer amplification gave nucleated cell count estimates. Some clones are missing from TCRdb's copy, which holds only in-frame ones; the method was immunoSEQ multiplex PCR. The V and J calls and the clone size are those of that table, but D and trimming were determined from the DNA. The profile shows 230,000 or so clones, nearly 90% of them singletons. These data belong to a study of blood T cell repertoires in COVID-19. Across the study: Researchers got acute and convalescent COVID-19 samples from the United States, Italy and Spain. PBMCs, B-cell-depleted T cells, or T cells provided the cDNA or gDNA that made up the material.

Sequencing was carried out using peripheral blood. The chain is built from TRBV24-1 and TRBJ1-2; tentative D call: TRBD1 (5 bases). The receptor was isolated from a middle-aged woman who had recovered from COVID-19. The chain's CDR3 is CATSASGYVGGYTF. CDR3 nucleotide sequence: TGTGCCACCAGCGCCTCAGGGTATGTAGGTGGCTACACCTTC.